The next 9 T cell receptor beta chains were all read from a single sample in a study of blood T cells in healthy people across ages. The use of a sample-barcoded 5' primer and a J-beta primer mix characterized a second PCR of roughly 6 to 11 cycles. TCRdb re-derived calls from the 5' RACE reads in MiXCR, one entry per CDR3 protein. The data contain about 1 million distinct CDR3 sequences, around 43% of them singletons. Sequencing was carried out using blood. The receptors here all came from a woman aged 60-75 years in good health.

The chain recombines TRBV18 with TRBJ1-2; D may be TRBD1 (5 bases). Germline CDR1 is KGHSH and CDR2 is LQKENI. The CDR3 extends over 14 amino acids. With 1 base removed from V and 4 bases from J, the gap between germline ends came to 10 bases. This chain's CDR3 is CASSPLGLGYGYTF. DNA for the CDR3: TGTGCCAGCTCACCACTGGGGCTGGGCTATGGCTACACCTTC.

The CDR3 loop is CASSIQTSVQETQYF. The CDR3, as DNA: TGCGCCAGCAGCATTCAGACTAGCGTCCAAGAGACCCAGTACTTC. V gene TRBV5-1 combines with J gene TRBJ2-4; TRBD2 aligns across 8 bases. The J call is uncertain, as TRBJ2-5 better fits the DNA end. The CDR3 totals 15 residues. The germline V gene has CDR1 SGHRS and CDR2 YFSETQ.

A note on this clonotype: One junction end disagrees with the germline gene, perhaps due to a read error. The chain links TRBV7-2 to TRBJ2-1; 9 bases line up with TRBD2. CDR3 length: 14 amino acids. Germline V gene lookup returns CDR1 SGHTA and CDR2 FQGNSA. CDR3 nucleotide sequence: TGTGCCAGCAGCTTAGTAGCGGGAGACGGGGAGCAGCTCTTC. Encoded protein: CASSLVAGDGEQLF.

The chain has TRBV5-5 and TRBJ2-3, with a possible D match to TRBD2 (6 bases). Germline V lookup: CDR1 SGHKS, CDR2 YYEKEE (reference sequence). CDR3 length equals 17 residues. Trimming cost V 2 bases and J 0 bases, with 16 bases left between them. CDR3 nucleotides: TGTGCCAGCAGCTTATTGCCGGGCGGGATAAGCACAGATACGCAGTATTTT. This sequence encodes CASSLLPGGISTDTQYF.

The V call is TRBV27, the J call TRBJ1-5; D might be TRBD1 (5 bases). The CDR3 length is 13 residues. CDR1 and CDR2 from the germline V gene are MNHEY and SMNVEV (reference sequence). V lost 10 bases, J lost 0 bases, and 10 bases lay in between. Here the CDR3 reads CATQGDSNQPQHF. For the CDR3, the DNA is TGTGCCACCCAGGGCGATAGCAATCAGCCCCAGCATTTT.

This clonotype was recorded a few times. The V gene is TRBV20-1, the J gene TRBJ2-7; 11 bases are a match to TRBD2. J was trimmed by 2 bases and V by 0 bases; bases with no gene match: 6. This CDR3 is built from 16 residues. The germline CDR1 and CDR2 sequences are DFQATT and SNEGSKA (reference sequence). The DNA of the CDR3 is TGCAGTGCTAGAGACCCCGATAGCGGGAGGGCCTACGAGCAGTACTTC. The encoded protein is CSARDPDSGRAYEQYF.

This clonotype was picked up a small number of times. The DNA for the CDR3 is TGTGCCAGCAGTTTTTTGGGGGGATTAGGGGATACGCAGTATTTT. This encodes CASSFLGGLGDTQYF. The V and J genes are TRBV12-3 or TRBV12-4 and TRBJ2-3, with D possibly TRBD2 on 6 matching bases. The CDR3 sequence is 15 residues long. The V gene lost 3 bases and the J gene lost 6 bases, with 16 bases spanning the gap.

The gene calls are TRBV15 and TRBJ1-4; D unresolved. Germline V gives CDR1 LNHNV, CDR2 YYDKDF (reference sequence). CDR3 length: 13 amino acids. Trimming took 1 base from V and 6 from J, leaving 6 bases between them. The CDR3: CATSRVADEKLFF. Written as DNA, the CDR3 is TGTGCCACCAGCAGAGTGGCGGATGAAAAACTGTTTTTT.

This CDR3 is CSAKEDTGELFF. CDR3 DNA: TGCAGTGCAAAAGAGGACACCGGGGAGCTGTTTTTT. The chain carries TRBV20-1 and TRBJ2-2; unclear D gene. Trimming took off 6 bases at V and 3 bases at J, with 8 bases between the two ends. The CDR3 spans 12 residues. Germline V gene data show CDR1 as DFQATT and CDR2 as SNEGSKA (reference sequence).